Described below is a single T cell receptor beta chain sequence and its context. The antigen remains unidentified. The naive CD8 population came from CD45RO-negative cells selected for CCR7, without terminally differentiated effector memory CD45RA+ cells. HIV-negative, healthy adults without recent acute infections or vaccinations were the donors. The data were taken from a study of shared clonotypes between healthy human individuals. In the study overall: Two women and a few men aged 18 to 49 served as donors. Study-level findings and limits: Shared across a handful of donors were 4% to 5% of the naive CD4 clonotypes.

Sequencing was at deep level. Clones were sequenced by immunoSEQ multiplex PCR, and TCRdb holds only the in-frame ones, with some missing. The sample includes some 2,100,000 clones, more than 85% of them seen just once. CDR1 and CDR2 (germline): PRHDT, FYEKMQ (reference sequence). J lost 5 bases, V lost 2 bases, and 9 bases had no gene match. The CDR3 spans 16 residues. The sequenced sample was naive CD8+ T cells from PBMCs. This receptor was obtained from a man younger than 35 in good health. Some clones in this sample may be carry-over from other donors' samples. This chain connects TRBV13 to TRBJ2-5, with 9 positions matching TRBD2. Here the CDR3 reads CASSLRLADTLETQYF. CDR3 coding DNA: TGTGCCAGCAGCTTAAGACTAGCGGACACCCTCGAGACCCAGTACTTC. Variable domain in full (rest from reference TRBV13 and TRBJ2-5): AAGVIQSPRHLIKEKRETATLKCYPIPRHDTVYWYQQGPGQDPQFLISFYEKMQSDKGSIPDRFSAQQFSDYHSELNMSSLELGDSALYFCASSLRLADTLETQYFGPGTRLLVL.